These T cell receptor beta chains were read from a single sample in a study of identifying expanded T cells in peripheral blood. Sequencing used immunoSEQ multiplex PCR; TCRdb keeps in-frame clones, though not all of them. The table shows under 150,000 clones, with 65% to 90% occurring only once. Input material: blood. The receptors were sampled from a person between 18 and 75 years old in good health. CDR3s include the opening cysteine and the closing phenylalanine or tryptophan. A D gene is named only where the DNA matches it firmly. Rows give clone size only sometimes, using once, few, many, or a class for an expanded clone.

abundance	j_gene	d_gene	v_gene	CDR3aa	CDR3nt
NA	TRBJ2-1	TRBD1	TRBV19	CASSIGTGGPWSYNEQFF	TGTGCCAGTAGTATAGGGACAGGGGGCCCGTGGTCCTACAATGAGCAGTTCTTC
many	TRBJ1-2	NA	TRBV7-2	CASSTWRGLSYGYTF	TGTGCCAGCAGTACCTGGAGGGGCCTCTCCTATGGCTACACCTTC
NA	TRBJ1-5	NA	TRBV18	CASSPGRPGSNQPQHF	TGTGCCAGCTCACCGGGACGCCCGGGAAGCAATCAGCCCCAGCATTTT
NA	TRBJ2-7	NA	TRBV6-5	CASSHSRGYYEQYF	TGTGCCAGCAGTCACTCCCGAGGCTACTACGAGCAGTACTTC
NA	TRBJ2-1	TRBD1	TRBV7-2	CASSFGHRGSEQFF	TGTGCCAGCAGCTTTGGGCACAGGGGGTCTGAGCAGTTCTTC
NA	TRBJ2-7	TRBD2	TRBV7-9	CASSSNSGTNYEQYF	TGTGCCAGCAGCTCAAATAGCGGGACTAACTACGAGCAGTACTTC
few	TRBJ2-3	TRBD2	TRBV5-4	CASGSSGNEVDTQYF	TGTGCCAGCGGTTCCAGCGGGAATGAGGTAGATACGCAGTATTTT
NA	TRBJ1-2	NA	TRBV20-1	CSARELVGYTF	TGCAGTGCTAGAGAGCTGGTTGGCTACACCTTC
NA	TRBJ2-7	TRBD1	TRBV6-1	CASVGTGIGEQYF	TGTGCCAGCGTGGGGACAGGGATCGGCGAGCAGTACTTC
NA	TRBJ1-2	NA	TRBV6-5	CASRRGPTTNYGYTF	TGTGCCAGCAGGCGGGGGCCTACGACTAACTATGGCTACACCTTC
NA	TRBJ1-1	NA	TRBV29-1	CSVARTAMNTEAFF	TGCAGCGTTGCCAGGACTGCCATGAACACTGAAGCTTTCTTT
NA	TRBJ2-3	NA	TRBV18	CASSPFDPTGADTQYF	TGTGCCAGCTCACCATTTGACCCTACCGGGGCAGATACGCAGTATTTT
many	TRBJ2-7	TRBD1	TRBV7-2	CASSLGTGATREQYF	TGTGCCAGCAGCTTAGGGACAGGGGCGACGAGGGAGCAGTACTTC
NA	TRBJ2-3	TRBD2	TRBV2	CASSATTGGDTQYF	TGTGCCAGCAGCGCAACGACGGGAGGGGATACGCAGTATTTT
NA	TRBJ1-1	NA	TRBV30	CAWRNRLRELEAFF	TGTGCCTGGAGGAATCGACTCAGGGAACTAGAAGCTTTCTTT
NA	TRBJ1-2	TRBD1	TRBV7-3	CASSPTDRSSYGYTF	TGTGCCAGCAGCCCCACGGACAGGTCCTCCTATGGCTACACCTTC
once	TRBJ1-1	NA	TRBV7-6	CASSLGLVNTEAFF	TGTGCCAGCAGCCTCGGTTTGGTGAACACTGAAGCTTTCTTT
NA	TRBJ1-5	NA	TRBV19	CASSKGWQDNQPQHF	TGTGCCAGTAGTAAGGGTTGGCAGGACAATCAGCCCCAGCATTTT
once	TRBJ2-1	NA	TRBV25-1	CASSGTGEVYNEQFF	TGTGCCAGCAGTGGGACGGGAGAGGTCTACAATGAGCAGTTCTTC
NA	TRBJ2-1	NA	TRBV7-3	CASSPYSGSSYNEQFF	TGTGCCAGCAGCCCCTACTCCGGGAGCTCCTACAATGAGCAGTTCTTC
NA	TRBJ2-7	TRBD1	TRBV25-1	CASSRDRDYEQYF	TGTGCCAGCAGCAGGGACAGGGATTACGAGCAGTACTTC
NA	TRBJ1-1	NA	TRBV19	CASEQGGGTEAFF	TGTGCCAGTGAACAGGGTGGGGGCACTGAAGCTTTCTTT
NA	TRBJ2-7	NA	TRBV6-5	CASSYTHKGPFYF	TGTGCCAGCAGTTACACCCACAAGGGCCCCTTTTACTTC
NA	TRBJ1-1	NA	TRBV9	CASSPTGRGWTEAFF	TGTGCCAGCAGCCCTACCGGGAGGGGGTGGACTGAAGCTTTCTTT
once	TRBJ2-7	NA	TRBV9	CASSAGSQALLSYEQYF	TGTGCCAGCAGCGCGGGGAGCCAGGCCCTCCTATCCTACGAGCAGTACTTC
NA	TRBJ2-3	NA	TRBV5-6	CASSWVGEDTQYF	TGTGCCAGCAGCTGGGTGGGGGAGGATACGCAGTATTTT
NA	TRBJ2-1	NA	TRBV30	CAWSPQGLGEQFF	TGTGCCTGGAGCCCACAGGGCTTAGGTGAGCAGTTCTTC
NA	TRBJ2-5	TRBD2	TRBV5-1	CASSLLPGTSGREETQYF	TGCGCCAGCAGCCTCCTGCCCGGGACTAGCGGGAGAGAAGAGACCCAGTACTTC